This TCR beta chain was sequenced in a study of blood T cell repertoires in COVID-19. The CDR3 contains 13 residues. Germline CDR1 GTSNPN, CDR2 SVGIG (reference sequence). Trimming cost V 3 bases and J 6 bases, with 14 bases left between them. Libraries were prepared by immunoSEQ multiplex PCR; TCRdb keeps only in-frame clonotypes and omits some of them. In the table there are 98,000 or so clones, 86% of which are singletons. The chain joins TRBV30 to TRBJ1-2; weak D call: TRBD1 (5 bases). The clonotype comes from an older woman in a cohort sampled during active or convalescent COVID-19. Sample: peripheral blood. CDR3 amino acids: CAWRSPGWNGYTF. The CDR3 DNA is TGTGCCTGGAGATCGCCAGGGTGGAATGGCTACACCTTC.